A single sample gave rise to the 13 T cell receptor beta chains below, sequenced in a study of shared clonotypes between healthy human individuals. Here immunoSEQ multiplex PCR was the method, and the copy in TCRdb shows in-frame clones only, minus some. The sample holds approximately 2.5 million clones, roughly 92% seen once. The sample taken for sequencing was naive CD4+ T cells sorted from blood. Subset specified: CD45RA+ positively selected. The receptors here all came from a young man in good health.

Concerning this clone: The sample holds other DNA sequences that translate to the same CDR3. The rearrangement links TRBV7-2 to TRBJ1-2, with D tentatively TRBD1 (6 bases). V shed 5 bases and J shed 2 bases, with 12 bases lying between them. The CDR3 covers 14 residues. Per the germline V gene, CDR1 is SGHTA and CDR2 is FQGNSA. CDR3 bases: TGTGCCAGCAGCCTAGGAACAGGGAACTATGGCTACACCTTC. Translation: CASSLGTGNYGYTF.

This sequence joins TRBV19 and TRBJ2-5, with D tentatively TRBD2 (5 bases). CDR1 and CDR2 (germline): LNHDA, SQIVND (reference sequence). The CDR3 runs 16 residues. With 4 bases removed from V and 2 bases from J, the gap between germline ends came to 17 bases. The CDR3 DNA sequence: TGTGCCAGTAGTACCGGACTGGGCCGGATACAAGAGACCCAGTACTTC. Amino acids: CASSTGLGRIQETQYF.

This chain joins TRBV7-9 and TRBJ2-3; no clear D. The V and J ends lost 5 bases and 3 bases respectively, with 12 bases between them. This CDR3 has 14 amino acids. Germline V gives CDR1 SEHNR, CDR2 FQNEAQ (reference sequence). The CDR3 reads CASSRLLDTDTQYF. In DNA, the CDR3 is TGTGCCAGCAGCCGTCTCCTTGATACAGATACGCAGTATTTT.

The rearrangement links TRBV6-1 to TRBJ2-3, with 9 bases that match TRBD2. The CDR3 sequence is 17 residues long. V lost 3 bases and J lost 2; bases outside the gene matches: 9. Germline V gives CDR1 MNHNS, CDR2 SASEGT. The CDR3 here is CASSEYGAGGPTDTQYF. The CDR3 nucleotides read TGTGCCAGCAGTGAGTACGGAGCGGGAGGACCCACAGATACGCAGTATTTT.

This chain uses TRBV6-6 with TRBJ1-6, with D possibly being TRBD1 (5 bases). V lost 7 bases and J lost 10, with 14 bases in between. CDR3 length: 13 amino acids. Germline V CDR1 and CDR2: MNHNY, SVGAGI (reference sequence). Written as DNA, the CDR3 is TGTGCCAGCAAGGTGGGGGATACCTCACCCCTCCACTTT. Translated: CASKVGDTSPLHF.

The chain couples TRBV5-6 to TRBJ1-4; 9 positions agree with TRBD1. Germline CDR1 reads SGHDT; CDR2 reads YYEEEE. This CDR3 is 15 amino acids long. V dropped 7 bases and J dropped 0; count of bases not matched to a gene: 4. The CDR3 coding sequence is TGTGCCAGCCGACGACAGGGGGCAACTAATGAAAAACTGTTTTTT. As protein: CASRRQGATNEKLFF.

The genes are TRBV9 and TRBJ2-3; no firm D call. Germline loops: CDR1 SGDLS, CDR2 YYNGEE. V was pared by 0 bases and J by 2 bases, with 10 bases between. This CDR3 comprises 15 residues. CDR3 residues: CASSVVSGLTDTQYF. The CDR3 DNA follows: TGTGCCAGCAGCGTAGTTTCAGGTCTCACAGATACGCAGTATTTT.

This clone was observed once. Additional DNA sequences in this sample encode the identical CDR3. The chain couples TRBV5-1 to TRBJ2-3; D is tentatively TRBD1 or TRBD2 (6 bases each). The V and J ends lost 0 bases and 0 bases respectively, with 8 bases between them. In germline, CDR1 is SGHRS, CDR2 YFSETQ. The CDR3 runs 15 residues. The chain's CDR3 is CASSLEGGSTDTQYF. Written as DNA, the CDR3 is TGCGCCAGCAGCTTGGAGGGGGGTAGCACAGATACGCAGTATTTT.

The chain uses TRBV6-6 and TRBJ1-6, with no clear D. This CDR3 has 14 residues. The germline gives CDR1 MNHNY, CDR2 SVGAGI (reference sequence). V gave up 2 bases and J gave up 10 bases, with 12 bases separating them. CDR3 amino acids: CASSYGGVGSPLHF. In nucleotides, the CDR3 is TGTGCCAGCAGTTACGGCGGGGTGGGATCACCCCTCCACTTT.

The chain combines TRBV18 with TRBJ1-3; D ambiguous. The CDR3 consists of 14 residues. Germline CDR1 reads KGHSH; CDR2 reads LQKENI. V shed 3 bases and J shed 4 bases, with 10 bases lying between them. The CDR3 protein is CASSPEFGGNTIYF. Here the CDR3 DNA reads TGTGCCAGCTCACCTGAGTTTGGGGGAAACACCATATATTTT.

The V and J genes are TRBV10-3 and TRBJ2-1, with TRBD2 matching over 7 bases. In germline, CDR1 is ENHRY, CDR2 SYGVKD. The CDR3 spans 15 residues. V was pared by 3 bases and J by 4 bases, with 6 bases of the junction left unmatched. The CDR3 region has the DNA TGTGCCATCAGTGAAGTCAGCGGGACGTACAATGAGCAGTTCTTC. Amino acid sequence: CAISEVSGTYNEQFF.

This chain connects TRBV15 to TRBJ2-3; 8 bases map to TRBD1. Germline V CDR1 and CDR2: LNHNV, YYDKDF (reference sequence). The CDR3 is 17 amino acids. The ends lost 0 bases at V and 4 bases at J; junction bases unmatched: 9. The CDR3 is CATSRDQPDRVADTQYF. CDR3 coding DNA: TGTGCCACCAGCAGAGACCAACCGGACAGGGTCGCAGATACGCAGTATTTT.

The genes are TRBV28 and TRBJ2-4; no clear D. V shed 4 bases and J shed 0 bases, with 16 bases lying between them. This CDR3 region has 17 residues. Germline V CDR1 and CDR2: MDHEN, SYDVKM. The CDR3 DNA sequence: TGTGCCAGCAGTTCTAATGGGATCAGACTAGCCAAAAACATTCAGTACTTC. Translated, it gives CASSSNGIRLAKNIQYF.